This TCR beta chain was documented in a study of control samples from healthy donors and cancer patients. V lost 6 bases, J lost 5 bases, and 13 bases lay in between. This CDR3 has 13 residues. Germline CDR1 and CDR2: SNHLY and FYNNEI. This table comes from immunoSEQ multiplex PCR, and its TCRdb copy is limited to in-frame clones, with some not included. The sample has around 190,000 clones; nearly 90% are singletons. The receptor comes from a woman aged 45 to 65 in good health. The chain employs TRBV2 and TRBJ1-1, with unresolved D. The sequenced sample consisted of blood. As DNA, the CDR3 is TGTGCCAGCAGCCAAGGGCCGGGAACTGAAGCTTTCTTT. Amino acids: CASSQGPGTEAFF.